The clone carrying this T cell receptor (beta chain) was seen once. CDR1 and CDR2 (germline): MNHEY, SVGAGI. V dropped 6 bases and J dropped 2; count of bases not matched to a gene: 2. This CDR3 contains 13 residues. The sample is drawn from a study of blood T cell repertoires in COVID-19. Sequencing was performed with immunoSEQ multiplex PCR; in TCRdb, only in-frame clones are kept and a portion is missing. The sample lists about 300,000 clones, nearly 90% occurring once. J is TRBJ1-2 and V is TRBV6-5; TRBD1 matches at 8 bases. This TCR was recovered from a woman aged 50 to 65 who had been exposed to COVID-19. Material for sequencing was PBMCs or T cells enriched from blood (not recorded which). CDR3: CASRDRANYGYTF. As DNA, the CDR3 is TGTGCCAGCAGGGACAGGGCGAACTATGGCTACACCTTC.